This T cell receptor (beta chain) was identified in a study of blood T cells in healthy people across ages. Study-level results: With donor CMV status unknown, expanded clonotype changes were possibly confounded.

A sample-barcoded 5' primer and a J-beta primer mix were used in a second PCR of roughly 6 to 11 cycles. A single record per CDR3 protein comes from TCRdb applying MiXCR to the 5' RACE reads. The sample comprises hundreds of thousands of distinct CDR3 sequences, approximately 35% of which are singletons, and 10% to 15% rests with the top ten. CDR3 size: 14 residues. CDR1 SNHLY and CDR2 FYNNEI come from the germline V gene. V lost 3 bases and J 1 base, leaving 10 bases between the germline ends. Notes on this clonotype: Antigen: not known.

The specimen was blood. V and J are TRBV2 and TRBJ2-7; weak D call: TRBD1 (5 bases). The clonotype comes from a man between 18 and 35 years old in good health. The CDR3 nucleotides are TGTGCCAGCAGTGACGTGACAGTATCCTACGAGCAGTACTTC. Its translation is CASSDVTVSYEQYF.